This is a list of T cell receptor beta chains from one sample in a study of shared clonotypes between healthy human individuals. Using immunoSEQ multiplex PCR, the repertoire was profiled, and TCRdb retains in-frame clones only, with some absent. The sample lists about 650,000 clones; around 95% were seen once. Material: naive CD8+ T cells sorted from blood. The receptors derive from a woman in her 30s in good health. CDR3s leave out the opening cysteine and the closing phenylalanine or tryptophan. Each record gives: CDR3 protein, V gene, J gene.

CDR3aa: ASSLTSGRTGELF
v_gene: TRBV5-6
j_gene: TRBJ2-2

CDR3aa: ASSEYGSGSTDTQY
v_gene: TRBV25-1
j_gene: TRBJ2-3

CDR3aa: ASSLDLAGGNGYT
v_gene: TRBV7-8
j_gene: TRBJ1-2

CDR3aa: ASSFVASTNEKLF
v_gene: TRBV28
j_gene: TRBJ1-4

CDR3aa: ASSLGRSYEQY
v_gene: TRBV7-6
j_gene: TRBJ2-7

CDR3aa: ASSLEGAPYEQY
v_gene: TRBV5-4
j_gene: TRBJ2-7

CDR3aa: AISGGQYTGPLYEQY
v_gene: TRBV10-3
j_gene: TRBJ2-7

CDR3aa: ATSFGMGVFSQETQY
v_gene: TRBV15
j_gene: TRBJ2-5

CDR3aa: ATSSAQGIDGYT
v_gene: TRBV15
j_gene: TRBJ1-2

CDR3aa: ASSDGGAGSYNEQF
v_gene: TRBV7-9
j_gene: TRBJ2-1

CDR3aa: ASSEATSGLYNEQF
v_gene: TRBV2
j_gene: TRBJ2-1

CDR3aa: ASSLLYEQY
v_gene: TRBV28
j_gene: TRBJ2-7

CDR3aa: AWSVLPGREQY
v_gene: TRBV30
j_gene: TRBJ2-7

CDR3aa: ASGLKVHPNYEQY
v_gene: TRBV27
j_gene: TRBJ2-7

CDR3aa: ASSVGSGREQY
v_gene: TRBV9
j_gene: TRBJ2-7

CDR3aa: ASSLPGAGNIQY
v_gene: TRBV11-3
j_gene: TRBJ2-4

CDR3aa: ASSPVGLAGVYEQF
v_gene: TRBV7-7
j_gene: TRBJ2-1

CDR3aa: ASSPFPYLGRISNQPQH
v_gene: TRBV28
j_gene: TRBJ1-5

CDR3aa: SVVAEGNPNEKLF
v_gene: TRBV29-1
j_gene: TRBJ1-4

CDR3aa: ASRRTGGEQY
v_gene: TRBV11-2
j_gene: TRBJ2-7

CDR3aa: ASSLSGGGNQPQH
v_gene: TRBV27
j_gene: TRBJ1-5

CDR3aa: ASSAGQVLEAF
v_gene: TRBV2
j_gene: TRBJ1-1

CDR3aa: ASSDSGVLQETQY
v_gene: TRBV6-1
j_gene: TRBJ2-5

CDR3aa: ASSDPMLGGHRSGNTIY
v_gene: TRBV7-9
j_gene: TRBJ1-3

CDR3aa: ASSLLTYTDTQY
v_gene: TRBV6-1
j_gene: TRBJ2-3

CDR3aa: ASSLDRDTDTQY
v_gene: TRBV19
j_gene: TRBJ2-3

CDR3aa: ASSVGSGQETQY
v_gene: TRBV9
j_gene: TRBJ2-5

CDR3aa: SALAGDQDEQY
v_gene: TRBV29-1
j_gene: TRBJ2-7

CDR3aa: ASSEPGTSYGYT
v_gene: TRBV19
j_gene: TRBJ1-2

CDR3aa: ASSYGGAAYGYT
v_gene: TRBV6-5
j_gene: TRBJ1-2

CDR3aa: ASSFLSGDEQY
v_gene: TRBV28
j_gene: TRBJ2-7

CDR3aa: ASSLALAGGNNEQF
v_gene: TRBV7-9
j_gene: TRBJ2-1

CDR3aa: ASSSGEGLENTQY
v_gene: TRBV19
j_gene: TRBJ2-3

CDR3aa: AISEPLLTTGTRNEQF
v_gene: TRBV10-3
j_gene: TRBJ2-1

CDR3aa: ASSPASGNYEQY
v_gene: TRBV7-9
j_gene: TRBJ2-7

CDR3aa: ASSPSPLSGLIAGEQY
v_gene: TRBV5-1
j_gene: TRBJ2-7

CDR3aa: ASSAPGPLLGYGYT
v_gene: TRBV4-1
j_gene: TRBJ1-2

CDR3aa: ASSRGPSYEQY
v_gene: TRBV13
j_gene: TRBJ2-7

CDR3aa: ASSLTGVGAYEQY
v_gene: TRBV11-2
j_gene: TRBJ2-7

CDR3aa: ASSSTDYEQY
v_gene: TRBV27
j_gene: TRBJ2-7

CDR3aa: ASSFGGGTEAF
v_gene: TRBV28
j_gene: TRBJ1-1

CDR3aa: ASSQKQGGSNQPQH
v_gene: TRBV16
j_gene: TRBJ1-5

CDR3aa: ASSGGIGYEQY
v_gene: TRBV10-1
j_gene: TRBJ2-7